The 14 T cell receptor beta chains below were found in one sample sequenced in a study of blood T cell repertoires in COVID-19. TCRdb's table, derived via immunoSEQ multiplex PCR, lists solely in-frame clones and lacks some. The table shows fewer than 700,000 clones, with roughly nine tenths occurring only once. The specimen was peripheral blood. Receptors were obtained from a woman aged 45 to 65 with COVID-19, enrolled during active disease.

The chain recombines TRBV28 with TRBJ2-7; perhaps TRBD1 as D (6 bases). The CDR3 is made up of 13 amino acids. V lost 6 bases and J 2 bases, leaving 11 bases between the germline ends. Germline-derived CDR1 and CDR2 are MDHEN and SYDVKM. The CDR3 DNA reads TGTGCCAGCAGCCTCAGGGACACCTACGAGCAGTACTTC. This codes for CASSLRDTYEQYF. The complete variable domain, with remaining parts taken from reference TRBV28 and TRBJ2-7, reads DVKVTQSSRYLVKRTGEKVFLECVQDMDHENMFWYRQDPGLGLRLIYFSYDVKMKEKGDIPEGYSVSREKKERFSLILESASTNQTSMYLCASSLRDTYEQYFGPGTRLTVT.

The rearrangement uses TRBV9 and TRBJ1-3; TRBD1 matches 10 bases. Germline values: CDR1 SGDLS, CDR2 YYNGEE. The V and J ends lost 0 bases and 10 bases, in that order; junction bases with no gene match: 7. The CDR3 spans 15 residues. The CDR3 loop reads CASSVDWDRGETIYF. Written as DNA, the CDR3 is TGTGCCAGCAGCGTAGACTGGGACAGGGGAGAGACCATATATTTT.

The chain recombines TRBV6-6 with TRBJ2-7; D remains unclear. V was clipped by 8 bases and J by 2 bases, with 16 bases between them. The CDR3 runs 14 residues. Germline CDR1 MNHNY, CDR2 SVGAGI (reference sequence). The CDR3 coding sequence is TGTGCCAGCCCTTATGGAAGCGACCCCTACGAGCAGTACTTC. Its translation is CASPYGSDPYEQYF.

V and J are TRBV20-1 and TRBJ1-6; 8 nucleotides align to TRBD1. CDR3 size: 15 residues. V lost 3 bases, J lost 10 bases, and 11 bases stayed unmatched. Germline V gene lookup returns CDR1 DFQATT and CDR2 SNEGSKA (reference sequence). CDR3 in DNA: TGCAGTGCTAGTCGGGGGACAGGAGTGCCCTCACCCCTCCACTTT. Protein product: CSASRGTGVPSPLHF.

J is TRBJ1-2 and V is TRBV18, with 9 bases matching TRBD1. This CDR3 contains 15 residues. J gave up 2 bases and V 3 bases, and 4 bases lay outside the gene matches. Germline-derived CDR1 and CDR2 are KGHSH and LQKENI. The CDR3 sequence is CASSPDRGQNYGYTF. CDR3 sequence (DNA): TGTGCCAGCTCACCGGACAGGGGTCAAAACTATGGCTACACCTTC.

The chain is built from TRBV4-1 and TRBJ1-2, with TRBD1 identical over 7 bases. From germline, CDR1 is MGHRA and CDR2 YSYEKL. V trimming: 3 bases; J trimming: 4 bases; junction bases outside the gene matches: 8. The CDR3 covers 15 residues. The CDR3 protein is CASSQVLTGSYGYTF. The CDR3 nucleotides read TGCGCCAGCAGCCAGGTACTGACAGGGAGCTATGGCTACACCTTC.

The genes are TRBV19 and TRBJ1-5; tentatively, D is TRBD1 (6 bases). V lost 5 bases to trimming and J lost 3 bases, with 14 bases between them. The CDR3 has 15 residues. CDR1 LNHDA and CDR2 SQIVND come from the germline V gene (reference sequence). CDR3 loop: CASSSGGGPNQPQHF. The CDR3 bases are TGTGCCAGTAGTTCCGGGGGGGGCCCCAATCAGCCCCAGCATTTT.

The gene calls are TRBV11-1 and TRBJ2-1; D is unresolved. The V gene's germline CDR1 is SGHAT and CDR2 FQDESV (reference sequence). V lost 5 bases and J lost 4, with 15 bases in between. The CDR3 runs 15 residues. The CDR3 DNA reads as TGTGCCAGCAGCCAAACGGCCGACTTGTACAATGAGCAGTTCTTC. Translated, it gives CASSQTADLYNEQFF.

This clone appeared a single time. The chain has TRBV5-6 and TRBJ1-6; TRBD1 is a possible D gene (5 bases). V lost 0 bases and J lost 8, with 15 bases in between. The CDR3 totals 16 residues. Germline CDR1 is SGHDT and CDR2 is YYEEEE. The CDR3 loop reads CASSLAFGGLYSPLHF. The DNA for the CDR3 is TGTGCCAGCAGCTTGGCGTTCGGGGGATTATATTCACCCCTCCACTTT.

The chain has TRBV20-1 and TRBJ2-3, with D uncertain. V shed 5 bases and J shed 6 bases, with 6 bases lying between them. Germline V lookup: CDR1 DFQATT, CDR2 SNEGSKA (reference sequence). The CDR3 has 10 amino acids. The CDR3 region is CSAARDTQYF. The CDR3 DNA reads as TGCAGTGCTGCCAGGGATACGCAGTATTTT.

This sequence joins TRBV9 and TRBJ2-1; TRBD1 aligns across 8 bases. Germline CDR1 reads SGDLS; CDR2 reads YYNGEE. The V gene end was trimmed by 4 bases and the J gene end by 9 bases; junction bases not matched to a gene: 9. The length of the CDR3 is 14 residues. The CDR3 loop reads CASSSYNRGTEQFF. The CDR3 DNA follows: TGTGCCAGCAGCTCTTATAACAGGGGGACTGAGCAGTTCTTC.

The gene calls are TRBV21-1 and TRBJ1-3; TRBD1 was called by the table and not checked on the DNA. TRBV21-1 is an annotated pseudogene. The CDR3 has 14 residues. The CDR3 region has the DNA TGTGCCAGCCCACAGGGGGACATCCGAAACACCATATATTTT. Translating gives CASPQGDIRNTIYF.

This chain uses TRBV10-1 with TRBJ2-5; 7 nucleotides line up with TRBD2. The ends lost 6 bases at V and 4 bases at J; junction bases unmatched: 5. Germline V gene sequence: CDR1 WNHNN, CDR2 SYGVQD (reference sequence). CDR3 length: 13 amino acids. CDR3 DNA sequence: TGCGCCAGCAGCCCGACTAGCAGAGAGACCCAGTACTTC. It codes for CASSPTSRETQYF.

The chain employs TRBV6-5 and TRBJ2-5; 8 nucleotides line up with TRBD1. The germline V gene has CDR1 MNHEY and CDR2 SVGAGI. V dropped 2 bases and J dropped 5; count of bases not matched to a gene: 7. The CDR3 loop spans 15 amino acids. The CDR3 DNA reads as TGTGCCAGCAGTTACACCAGGGGGCGCGTGGAGACCCAGTACTTC. Its translation: CASSYTRGRVETQYF.